This entry lists 3 T cell receptor beta chains sequenced from one sample in a study of blood T cell repertoires in COVID-19. Only in-frame clones appear in the TCRdb table, and some are missing; sequencing was by immunoSEQ multiplex PCR. This table has 300,000 to 400,000 clones, 88% appearing once. What was sequenced was peripheral blood. The source is a woman in her 30s with COVID-19, enrolled during active disease.

V usage is TRBV7-6 and J usage is TRBJ1-6, with 7 bases aligning to TRBD1. The V gene end was trimmed by 5 bases and the J gene end by 0 bases; junction bases not matched to a gene: 4. The CDR3 has 16 amino acids. Germline V gene lookup returns CDR1 SGHVS and CDR2 FNYEAQ. CDR3 loop: CASSLQGSSYNSPLHF. For the CDR3, the DNA is TGTGCCAGCAGCCTACAGGGGAGCTCCTATAATTCACCCCTCCACTTT.

The chain links TRBV5-1 to TRBJ2-4, with TRBD1 matching 8 bases. CDR1 and CDR2 from the germline V gene are SGHRS and YFSETQ. CDR3 length: 14 amino acids. With V trimmed by 0 bases and J by 8 bases, 4 bases remained unmatched. Here the CDR3 reads CASSLGQGWDIQYF. The CDR3 DNA sequence: TGCGCCAGCAGCTTGGGACAGGGGTGGGACATTCAGTACTTC.

The chain has TRBV6-6 and TRBJ2-7; D may be TRBD1 (5 bases). From germline, CDR1 is MNHNY and CDR2 SVGAGI (reference sequence). The V end lost 5 bases, the J end lost 7 bases, and 12 bases lay between the germline ends. CDR3 size: 12 residues. The CDR3 here is CASSATNREQYV. The CDR3 coding sequence is TGTGCCAGCAGTGCTACTAACAGGGAGCAGTACGTC.